This record covers a single TCR beta chain. This CDR3 has 15 amino acids. TCRdb reanalyzed the 5' RACE reads, giving one entry per CDR3 protein sequence and no DNA. Its clone listing holds some 150,000 distinct CDR3 sequences. The data were taken from a study of monozygotic twins with inflammatory bowel disease. Sequencing was done on a sample of blood. The chain links TRBV12-3 or TRBV12-4 to TRBJ1-5. The source is a human donor with ulcerative colitis or Crohn's disease, or a healthy co-twin of an affected twin (not recorded which). The CDR3: CASSQAGRAWKPQHF.